These T cell receptor beta chains were read from a single sample in a study of T cell responses to AZD1222 COVID-19 vaccine. This table comes from immunoSEQ multiplex PCR, and its TCRdb copy is limited to in-frame clones, with some not included. The sample yields fewer than 150,000 clones, 85% to 90% seen once. The sample here was peripheral blood, taken on day 0 of AZD1222 vaccination. These receptors all come from an adult in good health. The CDR3 runs from the conserved cysteine through the conserved F or W. The D gene is left open where the match is weak. The size entry is marked missing in some rows and otherwise reads once, few, many or a size class.

TRBJ2-7 NA NA TRBV3-1/TRBV3-2 CASSQGPGLEQYF TGTGCCAGCAGCCAAGGTCCGGGTCTCGAGCAGTACTTC
TRBJ2-4 few TRBD2 TRBV6-2/TRBV6-3 CASSPRLAGEGAIQYF TGTGCCAGCAGCCCTCGACTAGCGGGAGAGGGAGCCATTCAGTACTTC
TRBJ1-3 NA NA TRBV7-9 CASSPVGRPGNTIYF TGTGCCAGCAGCCCAGTGGGGCGGCCAGGAAACACCATATATTTT
TRBJ2-7 NA NA TRBV3-1/TRBV3-2 CASSHSAVYEQYF TGTGCCAGCAGCCATTCTGCGGTCTACGAGCAGTACTTC
TRBJ2-7 NA NA TRBV6-2/TRBV6-3 CASSHQGSFYEQYF TGTGCCAGCAGTCACCAGGGGTCCTTCTACGAGCAGTACTTC
TRBJ2-7 NA TRBD2 TRBV6-6 CASGREWYYEQYF TGTGCCAGCGGGAGGGAGTGGTACTACGAGCAGTACTTC
TRBJ2-5 NA NA TRBV5-4 CASSPGEQETQYF TGTGCCAGCAGCCCGGGGGAACAAGAGACCCAGTACTTC
TRBJ2-5 NA NA TRBV5-4 CASSLMGGQETQYF TGTGCCAGCAGCTTGATGGGCGGACAAGAGACCCAGTACTTC
TRBJ2-7 NA TRBD2 TRBV6-5 CASRGLAGSEQYF TGTGCCAGCCGGGGACTAGCGGGGAGCGAGCAGTACTTC
TRBJ1-5 NA TRBD1 TRBV5-5 CASSLEGGRQPQHF TGTGCCAGCAGCTTGGAAGGGGGCCGGCAGCCCCAGCATTTT
TRBJ1-5 NA NA TRBV6-5 CASSRYGVSNQPQHF TGTGCCAGCAGCAGGTACGGGGTAAGCAATCAGCCCCAGCATTTT
TRBJ1-5 NA NA TRBV10-3 CAISEEQLQPQHF TGTGCCATCAGTGAGGAACAGCTTCAGCCCCAGCATTTT
TRBJ1-1 NA TRBD1 TRBV7-2 CASSQDRGNTEAFF TGTGCCAGCAGCCAGGACAGGGGGAACACTGAAGCTTTCTTT
TRBJ2-7 NA TRBD2 TRBV7-8 CASSAPQLAVDSYEQYF TGTGCCAGCAGCGCACCCCAACTAGCGGTCGACTCCTACGAGCAGTACTTC
TRBJ1-1 NA NA TRBV4-3 CASSRTQGTEAFF TGCGCCAGCAGCCGAACTCAGGGCACTGAAGCTTTCTTT
TRBJ2-7 once TRBD2 TRBV5-1 CASSPDGRHSYEQYF TGCGCCAGCAGCCCCGACGGGAGGCACTCCTACGAGCAGTACTTC
TRBJ1-2 NA NA TRBV10-3 CATLDSNYGYTF TGTGCCACCCTCGACAGTAACTATGGCTACACCTTC
TRBJ1-1 NA NA TRBV28 CASSLEGENTEAFF TGTGCCAGCAGTTTAGAGGGGGAGAACACTGAAGCTTTCTTT
TRBJ2-7 NA NA TRBV27 CASSSNRVHEQYF TGTGCCAGCAGTTCAAACAGGGTGCACGAGCAGTACTTC
TRBJ1-1 NA TRBD1 TRBV2 CASTGTGLNTEAFF TGTGCCAGCACCGGGACAGGGCTGAACACTGAAGCTTTCTTT
TRBJ1-1 NA NA TRBV9 CASSAEASRPTNTEAFF TGTGCCAGCAGCGCCGAGGCGAGCAGGCCGACGAACACTGAAGCTTTCTTT
TRBJ2-7 NA TRBD2 TRBV5-3 CARSLGLGTSVTYEQYF TGTGCCAGAAGCTTGGGCCTCGGGACTAGCGTCACCTACGAGCAGTACTTC
TRBJ2-1 NA TRBD2 TRBV19 CASSIDRTSRGQHEQFF TGTGCCAGTAGTATAGATCGGACTAGCAGAGGACAACATGAGCAGTTCTTC
TRBJ2-3 NA NA TRBV11-2 CASSLEASTDTQYF TGTGCCAGCAGCTTAGAGGCTAGCACAGATACGCAGTATTTT
TRBJ1-2 NA NA TRBV24-1 CATSSDSNYGYTF TGTGCCACCAGTTCGGACAGCAACTATGGCTACACCTTC
TRBJ2-2 NA NA TRBV2 CANSAGWGGTGELFF TGTGCCAACTCAGCAGGCTGGGGCGGCACCGGGGAGCTGTTTTTT
TRBJ1-1 NA TRBD1 TRBV29-1 CSGKTGPTEAFF TGCAGCGGGAAGACAGGGCCCACTGAAGCTTTCTTT
TRBJ2-1 few NA TRBV6-5 CASRGRRSYNEQFF TGTGCCAGCCGGGGGCGTAGGTCCTACAATGAGCAGTTCTTC
TRBJ2-1 NA TRBD2 TRBV7-3 CASSRGSGRGANEQFF TGTGCCAGCAGCAGAGGTAGCGGGAGAGGAGCGAATGAGCAGTTCTTC
TRBJ1-1 NA NA TRBV6-5 CASSYRTEAFF TGTGCCAGCAGTTATCGGACTGAAGCTTTCTTT
TRBJ2-1 NA TRBD2 TRBV7-9 CASSLKSSRRSGSPNEQFF TGTGCCAGCAGCTTAAAATCGAGCAGGCGTAGCGGGAGTCCCAATGAGCAGTTCTTC
TRBJ1-3 NA NA TRBV30 CAWKVAPDSGNTIYF TGTGCCTGGAAAGTCGCGCCGGACTCTGGAAACACCATATATTTT
TRBJ2-7 NA NA TRBV25-1 CASRATGTYEQYF TGTGCCAGCAGAGCAACAGGGACCTACGAGCAGTACTTC
TRBJ2-7 NA TRBD1 TRBV30 CAWSLGQGSYEQYF TGTGCCTGGAGTCTGGGACAGGGATCCTACGAGCAGTACTTC
TRBJ1-5 NA TRBD1 TRBV19 CAGSGTDSNQPQHF TGTGCCGGATCCGGGACAGATAGCAATCAGCCCCAGCATTTT
TRBJ1-1 NA NA TRBV19 CASSSLLVTEAFF TGTGCCAGTAGTTCCCTCCTGGTCACTGAAGCTTTCTTT
TRBJ2-1 NA NA TRBV12-3/TRBV12-4 CASVSSSRDTQFF TGTGCCAGCGTTAGTTCATCCCGGGACACGCAGTTCTTC
TRBJ1-1 NA NA TRBV5-8 CASSLGQFLPRTEAFF TGTGCCAGCAGCTTGGGACAGTTTTTACCGAGAACTGAAGCTTTCTTT
TRBJ2-1 NA NA TRBV7-7 CASSLESGRRDEQFF TGTGCCAGCAGCTTAGAGTCGGGACGGCGAGATGAGCAGTTCTTC
TRBJ2-7 NA TRBD1 TRBV4-3 CASSQYRDRAYEQYF TGCGCCAGCAGCCAGTACAGGGACAGGGCCTACGAGCAGTACTTC
TRBJ2-7 NA TRBD1 TRBV7-8 CASSRRDRAPHEQYF TGTGCCAGCAGCCGCCGGGACAGGGCTCCCCACGAGCAGTACTTC
TRBJ1-1 NA TRBD1 TRBV30 CAGGTGTTEAFF TGTGCTGGAGGGACAGGGACCACTGAAGCTTTCTTT